Each of the 23 T cell receptor beta chains below was sequenced from the same sample in a study of PD-1 blockade in classical Hodgkin lymphoma (dated by TCRdb to between 2020 and 2021). Interpreted using the paper, the time point label stands for: newly diagnosed, previously untreated cHL patient sample. Using a Miltenyi CD4+ T cell isolation kit, CD4+ T cells were purified from thawed PBMCs through magnetic negative selection. Libraries were built with the immunoSEQ multiplex PCR assay. TCRdb took this table from immuneACCESS and kept in-frame rearrangements with V and J called. Such tables lack part of the clones; where checked against another copy, unresolved V genes explain under half of the gap, and the rest is unexplained. This sample comprises about 36,000 clones, 85% to 90% of them detected only once. In total, the top ten clones hold approximately 0.2% of the sample. Sequencing was carried out using CD4+ T cells from blood. The receptors here all came from a human donor with classical Hodgkin lymphoma.

This clone was observed a handful of times. The genes are TRBV19 and TRBJ1-5, with a possible D match to TRBD1 (6 bases). V lost 5 bases, J lost 7 bases, and 18 bases lay in between. The length of the CDR3 is 15 residues. Germline CDR1 is LNHDA and CDR2 is SQIVND (reference sequence). The CDR3 DNA follows: TGTGCCAGTAGTCCCATGACAGGTTATAACCAGCCCCAGCATTTT. It translates to CASSPMTGYNQPQHF.

CDR3 nucleotide sequence: TGTGCCAGCAGTCACGGCACGCGGAACACAGATACGCAGTATTTT. This codes for CASSHGTRNTDTQYF. V usage is TRBV7-9 and J usage is TRBJ2-3, with unresolved D. Looked up from germline, CDR1 is SEHNR and CDR2 is FQNEAQ (reference sequence). The CDR3 consists of 15 residues. Trimming took off 6 bases at V and 2 bases at J, with 15 bases between the two ends.

The sample holds one count of this clone. The rearrangement joins TRBV18 to TRBJ1-1; D not resolved. V was pared by 5 bases and J by 1 base, with 2 bases between. The CDR3 consists of 11 residues. Germline values: CDR1 KGHSH, CDR2 LQKENI. The CDR3 spells CASSENTEAFF. As DNA, the CDR3 is TGTGCCAGCTCAGAGAACACTGAAGCTTTCTTT.

This clone was counted only a few times. The rearrangement joins TRBV6-5 to TRBJ1-3; D gene unclear. CDR1 MNHEY and CDR2 SVGAGI come from the germline V gene. This CDR3 region has 12 residues. V dropped 5 bases and J dropped 4 bases, with 6 bases sitting between them. CDR3 in DNA: TGTGCCAGCAGTAGATTGGGAAACACCATATATTTT. Translated: CASSRLGNTIYF.

This chain joins TRBV11-3 and TRBJ2-1; 10 bases are a match to TRBD2. The CDR3 runs to 16 residues. Trimming at V came to 5 bases and at J to 7 bases, leaving 11 bases not matched to a gene. Per the germline V gene, CDR1 is SGHNT and CDR2 is YENEEA. The CDR3: CASSGPAGGPRNEQFF. In DNA, the CDR3 is TGTGCCAGCAGCGGCCCAGCGGGAGGGCCGAGGAATGAGCAGTTCTTC.

The chain has TRBV5-1 and TRBJ2-4; a possible D gene is TRBD2 (6 bases). Germline V gives CDR1 SGHRS, CDR2 YFSETQ. Trimming stripped 5 bases from V and 0 bases from J, with 9 bases between. The CDR3 has 14 residues. CDR3 sequence reads: CASRGGTAKNIQYF. CDR3 bases: TGCGCCAGCAGGGGCGGGACAGCCAAAAACATTCAGTACTTC.

This chain joins TRBV5-4 and TRBJ2-5; no reliable D call. The CDR3 extends over 14 amino acids. V was pared by 3 bases and J by 5 bases, with 14 bases between. CDR1 SGHNT and CDR2 YYREEE come from the germline V gene (reference sequence). CDR3 sequence (DNA): TGTGCCAGCAGCTCCCCTTATGGGCTGGAGACCCAGTACTTC. As protein: CASSSPYGLETQYF.

The chain couples TRBV5-6 to TRBJ1-1; 9 nucleotides line up with TRBD1. The germline CDR1 and CDR2 sequences are SGHDT and YYEEEE. This CDR3 has 15 residues. V was pared by 0 bases and J by 0 bases, with 0 bases of the junction left unmatched. The CDR3 region has the DNA TGTGCCAGCAGCTTGGGGGACAGGGTGAACACTGAAGCTTTCTTT. Protein sequence: CASSLGDRVNTEAFF.

V and J are TRBV19 and TRBJ1-5, with a possible D match to TRBD1 (5 bases). CDR3 size: 15 residues. V lost 5 bases, J lost 4 bases, and 15 bases lay in between. Germline CDR1 is LNHDA and CDR2 is SQIVND (reference sequence). CDR3 loop: CASSARDGFNQPQHF. CDR3 nucleotides: TGTGCCAGTAGTGCCCGGGACGGGTTTAATCAGCCCCAGCATTTT.

The chain combines TRBV7-3 with TRBJ2-3; D is uncertain. CDR3 length: 13 amino acids. V was shortened by 2 bases and J by 2 bases, with 5 bases between the two germline ends. Germline values: CDR1 SGHTA, CDR2 FQGTGA. The CDR3, as DNA: TGTGCCAGCAGCTTATATTTCACAGATACGCAGTATTTT. It translates to CASSLYFTDTQYF.

This clone was observed a single time. V is TRBV18 and J is TRBJ2-5; no firm D call. V lost 3 bases and J lost 2, with 7 bases in between. This CDR3 comprises 13 residues. The germline CDR1 and CDR2 sequences are KGHSH and LQKENI. CDR3: CASSPGIQETQYF. The CDR3 DNA reads as TGTGCCAGCTCACCGGGGATACAAGAGACCCAGTACTTC.

The chain carries TRBV18 and TRBJ1-4; D gene ambiguous. This CDR3 has 17 residues. Germline V gene data show CDR1 as KGHSH and CDR2 as LQKENI. Trimming left V 1 base short and J 0 bases short, with 12 bases between. DNA for the CDR3: TGTGCCAGCTCACCACTGGGCAGTCATGCAACTAATGAAAAACTGTTTTTT. Protein: CASSPLGSHATNEKLFF.

The chain couples TRBV19 to TRBJ1-2; D unresolved. The germline V gene encodes CDR1 LNHDA and CDR2 SQIVND (reference sequence). The CDR3 covers 14 residues. With 4 bases removed from V and 4 bases from J, the gap between germline ends came to 13 bases. Written as DNA, the CDR3 is TGTGCCAGTAGTAAGGTGGCCCTCCCCTATGGCTACACCTTC. Translating it yields CASSKVALPYGYTF.

This clone was recorded once. The chain employs TRBV6-1 and TRBJ2-7, with 8 bases that match TRBD1. Losses at the gene ends were 4 bases for V and 0 bases for J; bases not matched to a gene: 2. This CDR3 is 14 amino acids long. CDR1 is MNHNS, CDR2 SASEGT, per germline. The CDR3 DNA sequence: TGTGCCAGCAGTGGACAGGGGAGCTCCTACGAGCAGTACTTC. It translates to CASSGQGSSYEQYF.

The chain uses TRBV6-6 and TRBJ2-7; D gene uncertain. CDR1 is MNHNY, CDR2 SVGAGI, per germline (reference sequence). Trimming took off 7 bases at V and 4 bases at J, with 14 bases between the two ends. The CDR3 loop spans 13 amino acids. DNA for the CDR3: TGTGCCAGCACACTTAGCACGAATTACGAGCAGTACTTC. It is translated as CASTLSTNYEQYF.

The CDR3, as DNA: TGTGCCAGTAGTATCGGGCACGGCTATGGCTACACCTTC. This encodes CASSIGHGYGYTF. The rearrangement joins TRBV19 to TRBJ1-2; D is unresolved. Germline values: CDR1 LNHDA, CDR2 SQIVND (reference sequence). There are 13 residues in the CDR3. The V gene lost 3 bases and the J gene lost 4 bases, with 9 bases spanning the gap.

CDR3 sequence: CASSYSPVPDYGYTF. DNA for the CDR3: TGTGCCAGCAGTTATAGCCCCGTTCCAGACTATGGCTACACCTTC. The chain recombines TRBV6-5 with TRBJ1-2; no clear D. CDR1 MNHEY and CDR2 SVGAGI come from the germline V gene. V lost 3 bases and J lost 3, with 14 bases in between. The CDR3 spans 15 residues.

The V call is TRBV7-6, the J call TRBJ1-1; perhaps TRBD1 as D (5 bases). Germline V lookup: CDR1 SGHVS, CDR2 FNYEAQ. V was trimmed by 1 base and J by 1 base, leaving 10 bases between them. The CDR3 has 15 residues. The CDR3 loop reads CASSLGPTGNTEAFF. CDR3 DNA: TGTGCCAGCAGCTTAGGGCCAACAGGGAACACTGAAGCTTTCTTT.

This clone was seen only once. At one boundary the junction diverges from the germline segment, which might be a read error. The chain combines TRBV29-1 with TRBJ2-5, with 9 bases identical to TRBD1. The CDR3 is 13 amino acids. From germline, CDR1 is SQVTM and CDR2 ANQGSEA. The chain's CDR3 is CSVALRTGEPQYF. In nucleotides, the CDR3 is TGCAGCGTTGCCCTAAGGACAGGGGAGCCCCAATACTTC.

CDR3 DNA: TGTGCCAGCAGCCGGATCGGGGGAGGGCCGGTCGGGGAGCTGTTTTTT. Translation gives CASSRIGGGPVGELFF. This rearrangement joins TRBV5-4 to TRBJ2-2, with 7 bases lining up with TRBD2. Per the germline V gene, CDR1 is SGHNT and CDR2 is YYREEE (reference sequence). The length of the CDR3 is 16 residues. Germline trimming cut 4 bases from V and 7 bases from J; bases unmatched to any gene: 13.

This chain links TRBV5-1 with TRBJ1-1; D not certain. V was pared by 0 bases and J by 4 bases, with 16 bases between. Looked up from germline, CDR1 is SGHRS and CDR2 is YFSETQ. There are 16 residues in the CDR3. Here the CDR3 reads CASSLDTPGTGTEAFF. The CDR3 DNA reads TGCGCCAGCAGCTTGGATACTCCCGGCACGGGCACTGAAGCTTTCTTT.

This clone showed up just once. This chain connects TRBV5-1 to TRBJ1-2; perhaps TRBD1 as D (5 bases). V dropped 9 bases and J dropped 4 bases, with 19 bases sitting between them. The germline V gene encodes CDR1 SGHRS and CDR2 YFSETQ. The CDR3 runs 14 residues. This chain's CDR3 is CATRSGEGGYGYTF. CDR3 in DNA: TGCGCCACCAGATCGGGGGAGGGTGGCTATGGCTACACCTTC.

The chain is built from TRBV28 and TRBJ1-2; D remains ambiguous. The CDR3 spans 13 residues. V was shortened by 6 bases and J by 7 bases, with 15 bases between the two germline ends. Germline CDR1 reads MDHEN; CDR2 reads SYDVKM. The CDR3 reads CASSRPSLGGYTF. CDR3 nucleotide sequence: TGTGCCAGCAGCCGACCTAGTTTGGGTGGCTACACCTTC.